These T cell receptor beta chains were read from a single sample in a study of blood T cell repertoires in COVID-19. Sequencing was performed with immunoSEQ multiplex PCR; in TCRdb, only in-frame clones are kept and a portion is missing. The sample lists approximately 160,000 clones; 85% to 90% were seen once. Material: peripheral blood. The receptors shown here come from a man in his fifties or sixties with active or convalescent COVID-19. CDR3s include the opening cysteine and the closing phenylalanine or tryptophan. The D gene is left open where the match is weak. Not all rows give a size; the values are once, few, many and, for expanded clones, a class.

CDR3nt: TGCGCCAGCAGCTTCACGCCGGGACTAGCGGGGGGATACAATGAGCAGTTCTTC; CDR3aa: CASSFTPGLAGGYNEQFF; abundance: -; d_gene: TRBD2; v_gene: TRBV5-1; len: 18; j_gene: TRBJ2-1
CDR3nt: TGTGCCAGCAGCCAGCCGGGACAGCTCTCCTACGAGCAGTACTTC; CDR3aa: CASSQPGQLSYEQYF; abundance: -; d_gene: TRBD1; v_gene: TRBV3-1/TRBV3-2; len: 15; j_gene: TRBJ2-7
CDR3nt: TGCGCCAGCAGCCAAGCGAAAGGGGCTGGCTACACCTTC; CDR3aa: CASSQAKGAGYTF; abundance: few; d_gene: -; v_gene: TRBV4-1; len: 13; j_gene: TRBJ1-2
CDR3nt: TGTGCCAGCAGTTTCGACCCTAGCGGGGGGGACGGCGAGCAGTACTTC; CDR3aa: CASSFDPSGGDGEQYF; abundance: -; d_gene: TRBD2; v_gene: TRBV6-5; len: 16; j_gene: TRBJ2-7
CDR3nt: TGTGCCAGCAGCGTAGGCAGACAAGAGACCCAGTACTTC; CDR3aa: CASSVGRQETQYF; abundance: -; d_gene: -; v_gene: TRBV9; len: 13; j_gene: TRBJ2-5
CDR3nt: TGTGCCAGCAGCGCCCGGACTAGCACAGATACGCAGTATTTT; CDR3aa: CASSARTSTDTQYF; abundance: -; d_gene: -; v_gene: TRBV9; len: 14; j_gene: TRBJ2-3
CDR3nt: TGTGCCAGCAGTCTAATAATACCCCGGGACAGGGTGTCCTCACCCCTCCACTTT; CDR3aa: CASSLIIPRDRVSSPLHF; abundance: -; d_gene: TRBD1; v_gene: TRBV6-6; len: 18; j_gene: TRBJ1-6
CDR3nt: TGTGCCAGCAGCGCCGGGACAGGGCTAAGTGGCTACACCTTC; CDR3aa: CASSAGTGLSGYTF; abundance: few; d_gene: TRBD1; v_gene: TRBV28; len: 14; j_gene: TRBJ1-2
CDR3nt: TGTGCCAGCAGGGGGCCTTCTCTTCTCGAGCAGTACTTC; CDR3aa: CASRGPSLLEQYF; abundance: once; d_gene: -; v_gene: TRBV6-5; len: 13; j_gene: TRBJ2-7
CDR3nt: TGTGCCAGCAGCTTTAACAGGGATAACACTGAAGCTTTCTTT; CDR3aa: CASSFNRDNTEAFF; abundance: -; d_gene: -; v_gene: TRBV5-5; len: 14; j_gene: TRBJ1-1
CDR3nt: TGTGCCAGCAGTACAGGGGGGATTGGCTACACCTTC; CDR3aa: CASSTGGIGYTF; abundance: -; d_gene: TRBD1; v_gene: TRBV28; len: 12; j_gene: TRBJ1-2
CDR3nt: TGTGCCAGCAGCTTAGAGAGAGAGGGCTACGAGCAGTACTTC; CDR3aa: CASSLEREGYEQYF; abundance: -; d_gene: -; v_gene: TRBV7-2; len: 14; j_gene: TRBJ2-7
CDR3nt: TGTGCCAGCAGGGGGACAGGACCCTACCACACAGATACGCAGTATTTT; CDR3aa: CASRGTGPYHTDTQYF; abundance: -; d_gene: TRBD1; v_gene: TRBV2; len: 16; j_gene: TRBJ2-3
CDR3nt: TGTGCCAGCAGTTACTCTGGGGGGGCAAGAAACATTCAGTACTTC; CDR3aa: CASSYSGGARNIQYF; abundance: -; d_gene: -; v_gene: TRBV6-2/TRBV6-3; len: 15; j_gene: TRBJ2-4
CDR3nt: TGTGCCAGTAGTATGTCCCAGGGTGGAAACACTGAAGCTTTCTTT; CDR3aa: CASSMSQGGNTEAFF; abundance: -; d_gene: -; v_gene: TRBV19; len: 15; j_gene: TRBJ1-1
CDR3nt: TGTGCCAGCAGCCCAACTCGGACAGGGTCACCCTACGAGCAGTACTTC; CDR3aa: CASSPTRTGSPYEQYF; abundance: -; d_gene: TRBD1; v_gene: TRBV7-6; len: 16; j_gene: TRBJ2-7
CDR3nt: TGTGCCAGCAGCTTGGGGTTGGGCCCTATGAATCAGCCCCAGCATTTT; CDR3aa: CASSLGLGPMNQPQHF; abundance: -; d_gene: -; v_gene: TRBV5-6; len: 16; j_gene: TRBJ1-5
CDR3nt: TGTGCCAGCAGTCTCCGACAGGGCGGGAACGAAAAACTGTTTTTT; CDR3aa: CASSLRQGGNEKLFF; abundance: -; d_gene: TRBD1; v_gene: TRBV28; len: 15; j_gene: TRBJ1-4
CDR3nt: TGTGCCAGCAGCCCCCAGTACTCTGGGGCCAACGTCCTGACTTTC; CDR3aa: CASSPQYSGANVLTF; abundance: -; d_gene: -; v_gene: TRBV7-3; len: 15; j_gene: TRBJ2-6
CDR3nt: TGTGCCAGCAGTCCTGGACAGGGACCGTCCTACGAGCAGTACTTC; CDR3aa: CASSPGQGPSYEQYF; abundance: few; d_gene: TRBD1; v_gene: TRBV5-8; len: 15; j_gene: TRBJ2-7
CDR3nt: TGTGCCAGCAGCTCCGGGACTAGTGTGACAGATACGCAGTATTTT; CDR3aa: CASSSGTSVTDTQYF; abundance: -; d_gene: TRBD2; v_gene: TRBV5-4; len: 15; j_gene: TRBJ2-3
CDR3nt: TGTGCCATCTCAGGTCACTCCGGGGAGCTGTTTTTT; CDR3aa: CAISGHSGELFF; abundance: -; d_gene: -; v_gene: TRBV10-3; len: 12; j_gene: TRBJ2-2
CDR3nt: TGTGCCAGCAGGGCCCCAGGGTACAATTCACCCCTCCACTTT; CDR3aa: CASRAPGYNSPLHF; abundance: -; d_gene: -; v_gene: TRBV27; len: 14; j_gene: TRBJ1-6
CDR3nt: TGTGCCAGCAGCTCGTCTAGGGCAGGGGTGGAGCCCCAGCATTTT; CDR3aa: CASSSSRAGVEPQHF; abundance: -; d_gene: -; v_gene: TRBV7-2; len: 15; j_gene: TRBJ1-5
CDR3nt: TGTGCCAGCAGCAACCAACAGGGTGGCTACACCTTC; CDR3aa: CASSNQQGGYTF; abundance: -; d_gene: -; v_gene: TRBV6-5; len: 12; j_gene: TRBJ1-2
CDR3nt: TGTGCCAGTAGTGGCCTAGCGGGAGGGGCGGGCACAGATACGCAGTATTTT; CDR3aa: CASSGLAGGAGTDTQYF; abundance: -; d_gene: TRBD2; v_gene: TRBV19; len: 17; j_gene: TRBJ2-3
CDR3nt: TGCGCCAGCAGCACGTTTCTAGCGGACCAAGAGACCCAGTACTTC; CDR3aa: CASSTFLADQETQYF; abundance: -; d_gene: TRBD2; v_gene: TRBV5-1; len: 15; j_gene: TRBJ2-5
CDR3nt: TGTGCCAGCAGCCCGACAGGGTTCAAAGCTTTCTTT; CDR3aa: CASSPTGFKAFF; abundance: -; d_gene: TRBD1; v_gene: TRBV7-9; len: 12; j_gene: TRBJ1-1
CDR3nt: TGTGCCAGCAGTGAGCTTACAGGGAATTCACCCCTCCACTTT; CDR3aa: CASSELTGNSPLHF; abundance: -; d_gene: -; v_gene: TRBV6-1; len: 14; j_gene: TRBJ1-6
CDR3nt: TGTGCCAGCAGCCGAGGATGGAACACTGAAGCTTTCTTT; CDR3aa: CASSRGWNTEAFF; abundance: -; d_gene: -; v_gene: TRBV28; len: 13; j_gene: TRBJ1-1
CDR3nt: TGTGCCAGCAGTTCGCCGACAGGGGCGGGAGCTGGGGCCAACGTCCTGACTTTC; CDR3aa: CASSSPTGAGAGANVLTF; abundance: -; d_gene: -; v_gene: TRBV28; len: 18; j_gene: TRBJ2-6
CDR3nt: TGCAGCGTTGGTAGGACAGGGGGCGCGTTGGCCAAAAACATTCAGTACTTC; CDR3aa: CSVGRTGGALAKNIQYF; abundance: -; d_gene: TRBD1; v_gene: TRBV29-1; len: 17; j_gene: TRBJ2-4
CDR3nt: TGTGCCAGCAGCTTGTTGACACCTTACAATGAGCAGTTCTTC; CDR3aa: CASSLLTPYNEQFF; abundance: -; d_gene: -; v_gene: TRBV5-4; len: 14; j_gene: TRBJ2-1
CDR3nt: TGTGCCAGCAGGAGACAGGGTGCCTACGAGCAGTACTTC; CDR3aa: CASRRQGAYEQYF; abundance: -; d_gene: TRBD1; v_gene: TRBV6-5; len: 13; j_gene: TRBJ2-7
CDR3nt: TGTGCCAGCAGCCCTCTGGGACAGTACTCCTACGAGCAGTACTTC; CDR3aa: CASSPLGQYSYEQYF; abundance: -; d_gene: TRBD1; v_gene: TRBV14; len: 15; j_gene: TRBJ2-7
CDR3nt: TGCGCCAGCAGCTTGGCGGGGATAGGGAATCAGCCCCAGCATTTT; CDR3aa: CASSLAGIGNQPQHF; abundance: -; d_gene: -; v_gene: TRBV5-1; len: 15; j_gene: TRBJ1-5
CDR3nt: TGTGCCAGCTCACCGTCCCTGGAGTCCTACGAGCAGTACTTC; CDR3aa: CASSPSLESYEQYF; abundance: -; d_gene: -; v_gene: TRBV18; len: 14; j_gene: TRBJ2-7
CDR3nt: TGCAGTGCTAGTGTCCTCGGTATTACTAGCGGGGCAGAAGAGACCCAGTACTTC; CDR3aa: CSASVLGITSGAEETQYF; abundance: -; d_gene: TRBD2; v_gene: TRBV20-1; len: 18; j_gene: TRBJ2-5
CDR3nt: TGCGCCAGCAGCCGAGGACTCGGCACTGAAGCTTTCTTT; CDR3aa: CASSRGLGTEAFF; abundance: -; d_gene: -; v_gene: TRBV4-1; len: 13; j_gene: TRBJ1-1
CDR3nt: TGCGCCAGCAGCTCAGATGGACAAATAAACACTGAAGCTTTCTTT; CDR3aa: CASSSDGQINTEAFF; abundance: -; d_gene: -; v_gene: TRBV5-1; len: 15; j_gene: TRBJ1-1